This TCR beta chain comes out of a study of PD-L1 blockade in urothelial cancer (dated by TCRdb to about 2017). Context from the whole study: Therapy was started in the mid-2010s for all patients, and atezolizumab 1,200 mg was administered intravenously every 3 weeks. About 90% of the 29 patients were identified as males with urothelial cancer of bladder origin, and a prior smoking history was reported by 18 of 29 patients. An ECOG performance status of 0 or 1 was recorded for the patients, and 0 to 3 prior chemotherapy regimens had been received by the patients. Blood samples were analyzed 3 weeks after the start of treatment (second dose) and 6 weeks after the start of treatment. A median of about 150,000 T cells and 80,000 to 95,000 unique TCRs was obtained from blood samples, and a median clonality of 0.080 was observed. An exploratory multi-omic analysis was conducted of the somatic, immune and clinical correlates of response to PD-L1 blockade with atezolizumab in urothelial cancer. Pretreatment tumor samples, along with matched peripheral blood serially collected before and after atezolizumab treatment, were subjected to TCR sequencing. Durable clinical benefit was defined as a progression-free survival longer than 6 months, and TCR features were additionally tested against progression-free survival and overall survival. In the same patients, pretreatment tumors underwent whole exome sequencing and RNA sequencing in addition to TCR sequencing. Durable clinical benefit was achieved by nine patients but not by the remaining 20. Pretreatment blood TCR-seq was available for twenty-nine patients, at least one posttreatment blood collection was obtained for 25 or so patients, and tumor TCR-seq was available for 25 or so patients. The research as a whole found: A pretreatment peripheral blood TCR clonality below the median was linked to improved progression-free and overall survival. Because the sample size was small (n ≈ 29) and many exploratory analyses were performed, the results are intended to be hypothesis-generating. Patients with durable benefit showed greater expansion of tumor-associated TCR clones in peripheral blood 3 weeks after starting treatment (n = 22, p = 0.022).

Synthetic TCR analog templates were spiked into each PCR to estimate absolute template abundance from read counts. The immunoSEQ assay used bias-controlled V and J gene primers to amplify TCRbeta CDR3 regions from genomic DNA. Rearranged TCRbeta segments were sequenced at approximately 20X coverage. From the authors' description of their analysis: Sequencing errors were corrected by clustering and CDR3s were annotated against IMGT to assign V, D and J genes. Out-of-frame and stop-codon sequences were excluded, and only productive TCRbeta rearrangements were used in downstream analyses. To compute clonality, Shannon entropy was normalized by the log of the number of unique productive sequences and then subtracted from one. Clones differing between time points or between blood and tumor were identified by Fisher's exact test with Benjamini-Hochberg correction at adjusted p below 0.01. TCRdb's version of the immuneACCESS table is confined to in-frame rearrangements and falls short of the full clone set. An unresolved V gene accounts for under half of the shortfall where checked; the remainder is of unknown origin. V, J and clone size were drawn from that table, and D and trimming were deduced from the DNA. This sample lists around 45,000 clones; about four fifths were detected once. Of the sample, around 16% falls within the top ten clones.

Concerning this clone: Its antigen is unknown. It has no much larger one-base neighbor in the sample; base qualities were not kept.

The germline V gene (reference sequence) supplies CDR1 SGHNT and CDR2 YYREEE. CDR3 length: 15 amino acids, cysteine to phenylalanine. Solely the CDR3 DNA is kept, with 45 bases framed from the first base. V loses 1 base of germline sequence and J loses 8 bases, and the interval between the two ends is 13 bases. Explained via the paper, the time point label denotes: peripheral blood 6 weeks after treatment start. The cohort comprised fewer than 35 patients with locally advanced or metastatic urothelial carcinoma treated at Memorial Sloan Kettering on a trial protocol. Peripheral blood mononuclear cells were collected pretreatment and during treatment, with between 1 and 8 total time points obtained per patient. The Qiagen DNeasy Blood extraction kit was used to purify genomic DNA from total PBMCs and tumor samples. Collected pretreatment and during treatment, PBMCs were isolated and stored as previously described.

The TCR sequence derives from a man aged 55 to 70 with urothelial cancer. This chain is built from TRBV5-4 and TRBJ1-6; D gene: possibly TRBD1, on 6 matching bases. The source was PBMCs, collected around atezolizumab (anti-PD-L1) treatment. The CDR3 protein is CASSLLQGTDSPLHF. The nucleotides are TGTGCCAGCAGCTTGCTGCAGGGGACCGATTCACCCCTCCACTTT.